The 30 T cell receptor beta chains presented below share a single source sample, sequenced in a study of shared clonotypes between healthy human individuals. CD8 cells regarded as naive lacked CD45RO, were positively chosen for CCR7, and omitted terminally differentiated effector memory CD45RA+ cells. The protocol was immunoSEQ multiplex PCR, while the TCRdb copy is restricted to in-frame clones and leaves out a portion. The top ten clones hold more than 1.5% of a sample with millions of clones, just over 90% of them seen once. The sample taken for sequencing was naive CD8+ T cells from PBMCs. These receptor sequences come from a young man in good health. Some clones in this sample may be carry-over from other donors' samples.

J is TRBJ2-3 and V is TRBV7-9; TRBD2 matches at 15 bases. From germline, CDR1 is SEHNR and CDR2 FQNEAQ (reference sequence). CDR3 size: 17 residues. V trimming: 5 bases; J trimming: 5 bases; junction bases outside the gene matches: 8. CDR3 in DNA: TGTGCCAGCAGCCCCCGGACTAGCGGGAGGGAGCAAGATACGCAGTATTTT. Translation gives CASSPRTSGREQDTQYF.

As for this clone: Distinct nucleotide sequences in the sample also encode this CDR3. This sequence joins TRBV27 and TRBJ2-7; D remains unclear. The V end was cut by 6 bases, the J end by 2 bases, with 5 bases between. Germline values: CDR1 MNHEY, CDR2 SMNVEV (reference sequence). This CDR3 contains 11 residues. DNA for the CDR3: TGTGCCAGCAGCTTCCCCTACGAGCAGTACTTC. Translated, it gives CASSFPYEQYF.

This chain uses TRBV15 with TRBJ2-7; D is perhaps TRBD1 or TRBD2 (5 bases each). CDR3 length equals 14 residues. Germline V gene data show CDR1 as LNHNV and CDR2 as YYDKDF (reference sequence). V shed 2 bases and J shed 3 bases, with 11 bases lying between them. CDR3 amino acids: CATSRSGAYYEQYF. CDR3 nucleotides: TGTGCCACCAGCAGATCCGGGGCCTACTACGAGCAGTACTTC.

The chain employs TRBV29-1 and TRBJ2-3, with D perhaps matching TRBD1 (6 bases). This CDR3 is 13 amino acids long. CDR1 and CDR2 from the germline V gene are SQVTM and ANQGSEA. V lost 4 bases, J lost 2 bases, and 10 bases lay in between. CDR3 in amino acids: CSVVGGVTDTQYF. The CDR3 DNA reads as TGCAGCGTTGTTGGGGGCGTCACAGATACGCAGTATTTT.

CDR3 protein: CASSPLAPGTGITGELFF. The CDR3 DNA sequence: TGTGCCAGCAGCCCCCTAGCCCCCGGGACAGGTATCACCGGGGAGCTGTTTTTT. The gene calls are TRBV7-6 and TRBJ2-2; TRBD1 agrees at 8 bases. The CDR3 has 18 residues. The V and J ends lost 5 bases and 4 bases, in that order; junction bases with no gene match: 15. Germline V gene lookup returns CDR1 SGHVS and CDR2 FNYEAQ.

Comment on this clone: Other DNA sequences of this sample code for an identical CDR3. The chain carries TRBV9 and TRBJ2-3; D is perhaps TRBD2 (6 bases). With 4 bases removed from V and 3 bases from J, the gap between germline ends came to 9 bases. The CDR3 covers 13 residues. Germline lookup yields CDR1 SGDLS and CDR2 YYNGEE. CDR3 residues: CASSLGGTDTQYF. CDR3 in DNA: TGTGCCAGCAGCCTGGGAGGTACAGATACGCAGTATTTT.

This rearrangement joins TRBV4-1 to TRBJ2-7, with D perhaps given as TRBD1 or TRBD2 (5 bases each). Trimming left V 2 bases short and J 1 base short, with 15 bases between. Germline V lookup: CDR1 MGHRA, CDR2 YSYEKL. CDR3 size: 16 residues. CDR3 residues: CASSQSGTGRSYEQYF. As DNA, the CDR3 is TGCGCCAGCAGCCAAAGTGGAACGGGACGGTCCTACGAGCAGTACTTC.

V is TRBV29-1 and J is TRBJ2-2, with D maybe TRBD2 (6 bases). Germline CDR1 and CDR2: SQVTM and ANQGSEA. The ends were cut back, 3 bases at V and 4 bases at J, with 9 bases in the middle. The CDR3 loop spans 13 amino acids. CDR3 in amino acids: CSVDYGSTGELFF. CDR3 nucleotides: TGCAGCGTTGACTACGGGAGCACCGGGGAGCTGTTTTTT.

CDR3 sequence reads: CASSQDDRLQETQYF. The CDR3, as DNA: TGCGCCAGCAGCCAAGATGACAGGCTCCAAGAGACCCAGTACTTC. This chain connects TRBV4-1 to TRBJ2-5; TRBD1 might be the D (6 bases). Germline assignment: CDR1 MGHRA and CDR2 YSYEKL. There are 15 residues in the CDR3. Trimming pared 0 bases from V and 1 base from J, leaving 9 bases between.

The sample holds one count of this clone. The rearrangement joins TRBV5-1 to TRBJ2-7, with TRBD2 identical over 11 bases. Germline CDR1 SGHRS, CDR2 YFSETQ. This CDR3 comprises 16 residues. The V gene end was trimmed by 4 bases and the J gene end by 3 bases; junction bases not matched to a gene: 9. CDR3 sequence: CASSVARLAGFYEQYF. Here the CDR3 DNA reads TGCGCCAGCAGCGTAGCACGACTAGCGGGATTCTACGAGCAGTACTTC.

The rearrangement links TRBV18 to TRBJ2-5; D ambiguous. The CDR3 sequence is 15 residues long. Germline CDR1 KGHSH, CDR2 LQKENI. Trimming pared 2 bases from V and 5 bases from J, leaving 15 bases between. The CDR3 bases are TGTGCCAGCTCACCAAAGATCCGGGTAAAGGAGACCCAGTACTTC. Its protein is CASSPKIRVKETQYF.

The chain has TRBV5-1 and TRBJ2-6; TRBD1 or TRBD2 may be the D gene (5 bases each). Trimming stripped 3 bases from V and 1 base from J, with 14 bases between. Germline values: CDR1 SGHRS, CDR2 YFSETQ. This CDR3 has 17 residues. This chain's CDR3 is CASSWRTSKSGANVLTF. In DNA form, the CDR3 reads TGCGCCAGCAGCTGGAGGACAAGCAAATCTGGGGCCAACGTCCTGACTTTC.

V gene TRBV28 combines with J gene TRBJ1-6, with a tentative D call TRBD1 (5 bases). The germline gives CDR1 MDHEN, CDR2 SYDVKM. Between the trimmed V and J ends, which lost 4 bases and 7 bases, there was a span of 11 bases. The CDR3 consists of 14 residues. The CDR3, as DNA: TGTGCCAGCAGTTCCGCAGGGCTGAATTCACCCCTCCACTTT. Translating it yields CASSSAGLNSPLHF.

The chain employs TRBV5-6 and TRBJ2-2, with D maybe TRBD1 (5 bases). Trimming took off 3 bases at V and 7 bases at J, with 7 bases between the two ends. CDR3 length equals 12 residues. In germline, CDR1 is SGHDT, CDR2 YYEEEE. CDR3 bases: TGTGCCAGCAGCTCTCAGGGCGGGGAGCTGTTTTTT. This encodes CASSSQGGELFF.

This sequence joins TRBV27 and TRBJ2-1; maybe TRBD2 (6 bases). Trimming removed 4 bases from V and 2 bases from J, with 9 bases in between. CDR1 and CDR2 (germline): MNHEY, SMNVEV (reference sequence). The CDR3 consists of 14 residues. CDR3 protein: CASSYSGAYNEQFF. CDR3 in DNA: TGTGCCAGCAGTTATAGCGGAGCCTACAATGAGCAGTTCTTC.

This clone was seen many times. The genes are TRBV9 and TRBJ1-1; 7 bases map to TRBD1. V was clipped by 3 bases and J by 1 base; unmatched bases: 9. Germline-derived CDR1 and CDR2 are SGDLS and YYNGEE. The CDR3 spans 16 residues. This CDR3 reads CASSGDRVGPNTEAFF. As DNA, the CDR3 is TGTGCCAGCAGCGGAGACAGGGTTGGCCCGAACACTGAAGCTTTCTTT.

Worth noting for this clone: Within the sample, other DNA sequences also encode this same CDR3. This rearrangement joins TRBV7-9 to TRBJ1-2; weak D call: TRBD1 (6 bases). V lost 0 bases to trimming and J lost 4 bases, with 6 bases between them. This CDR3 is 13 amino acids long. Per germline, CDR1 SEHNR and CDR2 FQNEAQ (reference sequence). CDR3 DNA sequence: TGTGCCAGCAGCTTAGCGGACAGCTATGGCTACACCTTC. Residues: CASSLADSYGYTF.

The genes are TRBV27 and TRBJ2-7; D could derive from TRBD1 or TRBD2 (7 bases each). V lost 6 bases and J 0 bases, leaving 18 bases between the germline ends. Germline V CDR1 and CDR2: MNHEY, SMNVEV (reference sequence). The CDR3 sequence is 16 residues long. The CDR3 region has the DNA TGTGCCAGCAGCCCCGTGGGAGGGGGCGCCTCCTACGAGCAGTACTTC. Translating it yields CASSPVGGGASYEQYF.

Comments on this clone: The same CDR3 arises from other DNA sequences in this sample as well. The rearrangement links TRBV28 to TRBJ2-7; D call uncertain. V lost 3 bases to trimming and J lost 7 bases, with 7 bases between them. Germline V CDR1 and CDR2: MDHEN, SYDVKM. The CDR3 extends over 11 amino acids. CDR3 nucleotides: TGTGCCAGCAGTTTTCCGGGTGAGCAGTACTTC. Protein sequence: CASSFPGEQYF.

As DNA, the CDR3 is TGTGCCAGCAGCGCAACCCAGGGGGGACGCACGGGGACCCAGTACTTC. It yields the protein CASSATQGGRTGTQYF. V and J are TRBV9 and TRBJ2-5; tentative D call: TRBD1 (7 bases). The CDR3 runs 16 residues. Germline CDR1 SGDLS, CDR2 YYNGEE. V lost 3 bases to trimming and J lost 7 bases, with 22 bases between them.

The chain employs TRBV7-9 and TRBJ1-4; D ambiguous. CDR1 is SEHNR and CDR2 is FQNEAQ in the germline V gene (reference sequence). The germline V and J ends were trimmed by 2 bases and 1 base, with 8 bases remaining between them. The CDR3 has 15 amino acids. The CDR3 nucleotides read TGTGCCAGCAGCTTACTCGGTATAACTAATGAAAAACTGTTTTTT. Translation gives CASSLLGITNEKLFF.

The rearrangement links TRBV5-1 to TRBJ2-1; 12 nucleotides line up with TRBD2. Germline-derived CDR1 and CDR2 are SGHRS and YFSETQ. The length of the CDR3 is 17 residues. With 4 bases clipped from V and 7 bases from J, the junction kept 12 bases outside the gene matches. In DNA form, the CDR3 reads TGCGCCAGCAGCATGGGACTAGCGGGTGCACTTGCTAATGAGCAGTTCTTC. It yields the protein CASSMGLAGALANEQFF.

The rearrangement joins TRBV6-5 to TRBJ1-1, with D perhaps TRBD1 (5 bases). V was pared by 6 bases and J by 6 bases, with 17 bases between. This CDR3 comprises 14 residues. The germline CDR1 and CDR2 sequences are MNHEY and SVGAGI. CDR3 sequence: CASRSPRDGPEAFF. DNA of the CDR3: TGTGCCAGCAGGTCCCCCCGGGACGGCCCTGAAGCTTTCTTT.

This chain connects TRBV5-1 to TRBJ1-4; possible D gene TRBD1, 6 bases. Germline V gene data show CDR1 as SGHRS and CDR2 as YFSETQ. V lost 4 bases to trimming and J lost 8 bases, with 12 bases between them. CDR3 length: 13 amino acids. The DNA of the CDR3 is TGCGCCAGCAGCGAGGGGGAGGACGAAAAACTGTTTTTT. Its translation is CASSEGEDEKLFF. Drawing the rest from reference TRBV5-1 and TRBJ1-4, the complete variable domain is KAGVTQTPRYLIKTRGQQVTLSCSPISGHRSVSWYQQTPGQGLQFLFEYFSETQRNKGNFPGRFSGRQFSNSRSEMNVSTLELGDSALYLCASSEGEDEKLFFGSGTQLSVL.

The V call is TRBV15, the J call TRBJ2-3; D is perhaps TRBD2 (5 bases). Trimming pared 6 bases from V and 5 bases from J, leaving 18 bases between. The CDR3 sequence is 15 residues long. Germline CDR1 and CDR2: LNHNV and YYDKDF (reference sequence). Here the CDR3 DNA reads TGTGCCACCAGTAGACGGACTGCACCCCGAGATACGCAGTATTTT. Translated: CATSRRTAPRDTQYF.

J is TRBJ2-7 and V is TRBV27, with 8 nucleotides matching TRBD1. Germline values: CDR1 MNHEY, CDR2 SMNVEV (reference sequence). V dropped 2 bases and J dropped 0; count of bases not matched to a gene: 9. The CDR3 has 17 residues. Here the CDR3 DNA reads TGTGCCAGCAGTTTAAGTGGACAGGGCCTAAGCTCCTACGAGCAGTACTTC. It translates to CASSLSGQGLSSYEQYF.

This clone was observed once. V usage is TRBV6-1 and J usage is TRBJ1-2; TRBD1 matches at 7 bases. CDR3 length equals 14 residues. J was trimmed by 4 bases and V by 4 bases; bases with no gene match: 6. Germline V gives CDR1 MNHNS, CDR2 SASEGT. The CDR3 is CASSGRGPGYGYTF. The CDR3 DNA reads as TGTGCCAGCAGTGGGAGGGGGCCCGGCTATGGCTACACCTTC.

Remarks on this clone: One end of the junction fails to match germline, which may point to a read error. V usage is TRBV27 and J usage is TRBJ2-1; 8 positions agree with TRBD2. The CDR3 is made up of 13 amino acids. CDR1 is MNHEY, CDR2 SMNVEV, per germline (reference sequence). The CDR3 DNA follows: TGTGCCAGCAATTTAGGACTAGCAGCTGAGCAGTTCTTC. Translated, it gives CASNLGLAAEQFF.

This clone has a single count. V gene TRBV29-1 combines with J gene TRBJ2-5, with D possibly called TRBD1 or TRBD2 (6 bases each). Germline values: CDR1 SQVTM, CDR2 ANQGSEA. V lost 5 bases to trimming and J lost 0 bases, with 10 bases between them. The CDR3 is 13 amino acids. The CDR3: CSVNGGHQETQYF. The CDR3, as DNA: TGCAGCGTTAATGGGGGGCACCAAGAGACCCAGTACTTC. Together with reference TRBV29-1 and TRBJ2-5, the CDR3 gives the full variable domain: SAVISQKPSRDICQRGTSLTIQCQVDSQVTMMFWYRQQPGQSLTLIATANQGSEATYESGFVIDKFPISRPNLTFSTLTVSNMSPEDSSIYLCSVNGGHQETQYFGPGTRLLVL.

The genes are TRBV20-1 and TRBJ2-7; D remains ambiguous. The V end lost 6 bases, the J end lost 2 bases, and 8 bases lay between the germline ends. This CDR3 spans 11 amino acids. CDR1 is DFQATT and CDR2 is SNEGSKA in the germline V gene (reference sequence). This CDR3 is CSASPTYEQYF. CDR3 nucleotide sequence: TGCAGTGCCTCCCCCACCTACGAGCAGTACTTC.